The following is a T cell receptor beta chain sequence with its context. The data belong to a study of OX40 agonist ivuxolimab in advanced cancers. CDR1 SGDLS and CDR2 YYNGEE come from the germline V gene. The CDR3 contains 14 residues. V was cut by 4 bases and J by 2 bases, with 9 bases left in between. The data were produced by immunoSEQ multiplex PCR, yet TCRdb's version contains in-frame clones alone and is incomplete. In the table there are about 81,000 clones, around 80% of which are singletons. The genes are TRBV9 and TRBJ1-4; D is ambiguous. This clonotype originated in an adult with an advanced solid tumor such as melanoma, head and neck, liver or kidney cancer. The sequences come from CD4+ or CD8+ T cells sorted from blood, collected in a trial of the OX40 agonist ivuxolimab. The CDR3, as DNA: TGTGCCAGCAGCCCCCCCGGGACTAATGAAAAACTGTTTTTT. The encoded protein is CASSPPGTNEKLFF.